This T cell receptor (beta chain) was recovered during a study of T cell changes during pregnancy in multiple sclerosis. TCRdb's table, derived via immunoSEQ multiplex PCR, lists solely in-frame clones and lacks some. The data hold roughly 18,000 clones, with 70% to 90% observed a single time. With 3 bases clipped from V and 0 bases from J, the junction kept 11 bases outside the gene matches. The CDR3 has 20 residues. Looked up from germline, CDR1 is SGDLS and CDR2 is YYNGEE. The clonotype was recovered from a female donor in good health, enrolled as a control in a pregnancy study. Here the sequenced sample was CD4+ T cells from peripheral blood mononuclear cells, taken in the first trimester of pregnancy. This chain joins TRBV9 and TRBJ2-2; TRBD2 matches 13 bases. The CDR3 DNA is TGTGCCAGCAGCGCTAGACCAGTACTAGCGGGGGGGCCGAACACCGGGGAGCTGTTTTTT. Amino acids: CASSARPVLAGGPNTGELFF.